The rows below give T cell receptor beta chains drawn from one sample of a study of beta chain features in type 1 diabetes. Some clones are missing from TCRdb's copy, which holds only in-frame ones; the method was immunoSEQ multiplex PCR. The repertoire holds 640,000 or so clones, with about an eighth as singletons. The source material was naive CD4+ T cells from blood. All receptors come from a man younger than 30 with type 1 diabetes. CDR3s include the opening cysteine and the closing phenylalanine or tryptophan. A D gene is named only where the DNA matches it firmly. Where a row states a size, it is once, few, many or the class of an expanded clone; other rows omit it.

CDR3 protein: CASSFSGEFGNEQFF
CDR3 DNA: TGTGCCAGCAGCTTTTCGGGGGAATTTGGCAATGAGCAGTTCTTC
clone size: NA
J gene: TRBJ2-1
V gene: TRBV7-3
D gene: NA

CDR3 protein: CSAKENTEAFF
CDR3 DNA: TGCAGTGCTAAGGAGAACACTGAAGCTTTCTTT
clone size: few
J gene: TRBJ1-1
V gene: TRBV20-1
D gene: NA

CDR3 protein: CASSQDAVAGGNTGELFF
CDR3 DNA: TGCGCCAGCAGCCAAGACGCGGTAGCGGGGGGTAACACCGGGGAGCTGTTTTTT
clone size: NA
J gene: TRBJ2-2
V gene: TRBV4-3
D gene: TRBD2

CDR3 protein: CASSYSGVLTDTQYF
CDR3 DNA: TGTGCCAGCAGTTACTCGGGGGTCCTAACAGATACGCAGTATTTT
clone size: few
J gene: TRBJ2-3
V gene: TRBV6-5
D gene: NA

CDR3 protein: CASSLAAPRDGQYF
CDR3 DNA: TGCGCCAGCAGCTTGGCAGCTCCCAGGGACGGTCAGTACTTC
clone size: NA
J gene: TRBJ2-4
V gene: TRBV5-1
D gene: NA

CDR3 protein: CAWSVGGTMYGYTF
CDR3 DNA: TGTGCCTGGAGTGTAGGGGGGACGATGTATGGCTACACCTTC
clone size: NA
J gene: TRBJ1-2
V gene: TRBV30
D gene: NA

CDR3 protein: CASRKGTTGDTQYF
CDR3 DNA: TGTGCCAGCAGGAAGGGCACTACGGGAGATACGCAGTATTTT
clone size: few
J gene: TRBJ2-3
V gene: TRBV7-9
D gene: NA

CDR3 protein: CASSFTAGETQYF
CDR3 DNA: TGCGCCAGCAGCTTTACGGCTGGCGAGACCCAGTACTTC
clone size: few
J gene: TRBJ2-5
V gene: TRBV5-1
D gene: NA

CDR3 protein: CASSFDGREYEQYF
CDR3 DNA: TGCGCCAGCAGCTTCGACGGCAGGGAGTACGAGCAGTACTTC
clone size: NA
J gene: TRBJ2-7
V gene: TRBV5-1
D gene: NA

CDR3 protein: CASSPQDREGEQFF
CDR3 DNA: TGTGCCAGCTCACCACAGGACAGGGAGGGTGAGCAGTTCTTC
clone size: once
J gene: TRBJ2-1
V gene: TRBV18
D gene: NA

CDR3 protein: CSVGVGDEQYF
CDR3 DNA: TGCAGCGTTGGTGTAGGGGACGAGCAGTACTTC
clone size: NA
J gene: TRBJ2-7
V gene: TRBV29-1
D gene: NA

CDR3 protein: CASSPGGSMRETQYF
CDR3 DNA: TGTGCCAGCTCACCAGGCGGTTCGATGCGGGAGACCCAGTACTTC
clone size: few
J gene: TRBJ2-5
V gene: TRBV18
D gene: NA

CDR3 protein: CASSSPRGQGYTF
CDR3 DNA: TGTGCCAGCAGCTCTCCCAGGGGGCAGGGCTACACCTTC
clone size: NA
J gene: TRBJ1-2
V gene: TRBV9
D gene: TRBD1

CDR3 protein: CAWSVTEGQPQHF
CDR3 DNA: TGTGCCTGGAGTGTTACCGAAGGCCAGCCCCAGCATTTT
clone size: NA
J gene: TRBJ1-5
V gene: TRBV30
D gene: NA

CDR3 protein: CSVEDRNTDGYTF
CDR3 DNA: TGCAGCGTTGAAGATAGGAACACTGATGGCTACACCTTC
clone size: few
J gene: TRBJ1-2
V gene: TRBV29-1
D gene: NA

CDR3 protein: CASSPTAAGGDTEAFF
CDR3 DNA: TGTGCCAGCTCACCGACCGCTGCAGGGGGGGACACTGAAGCTTTCTTT
clone size: NA
J gene: TRBJ1-1
V gene: TRBV18
D gene: TRBD1

CDR3 protein: CASSSGTVYYGYTF
CDR3 DNA: TGTGCCAGCAGTTCCGGGACAGTGTACTATGGCTACACCTTC
clone size: few
J gene: TRBJ1-2
V gene: TRBV6-6
D gene: TRBD1

CDR3 protein: CASSQIPSGELFF
CDR3 DNA: TGTGCCAGCAGTCAAATTCCTTCCGGGGAGCTGTTTTTT
clone size: few
J gene: TRBJ2-2
V gene: TRBV28
D gene: NA

CDR3 protein: CAWSGVEEQYF
CDR3 DNA: TGTGCCTGGAGTGGGGTGGAGGAGCAGTACTTC
clone size: few
J gene: TRBJ2-7
V gene: TRBV30
D gene: NA

CDR3 protein: CSVGIRQDTEAFF
CDR3 DNA: TGCAGCGTTGGGATCCGACAGGACACTGAAGCTTTCTTT
clone size: NA
J gene: TRBJ1-1
V gene: TRBV29-1
D gene: NA

CDR3 protein: CSVVQEQGYGYTF
CDR3 DNA: TGCAGCGTGGTCCAGGAGCAGGGCTATGGCTACACCTTC
clone size: NA
J gene: TRBJ1-2
V gene: TRBV29-1
D gene: NA

CDR3 protein: CASSPTGTAADQPQHF
CDR3 DNA: TGTGCCAGCTCACCAACCGGGACAGCGGCGGATCAGCCCCAGCATTTT
clone size: NA
J gene: TRBJ1-5
V gene: TRBV18
D gene: TRBD1

CDR3 protein: CASSITGESYEQYF
CDR3 DNA: TGTGCCAGCAGCATAACAGGAGAGTCCTACGAGCAGTACTTC
clone size: few
J gene: TRBJ2-7
V gene: TRBV7-2
D gene: NA

CDR3 protein: CASSLLGDYGYTF
CDR3 DNA: TGCGCCAGCAGCTTGCTGGGGGACTATGGCTACACCTTC
clone size: few
J gene: TRBJ1-2
V gene: TRBV5-1
D gene: NA

CDR3 protein: CASSLASASPTGELFF
CDR3 DNA: TGTGCCAGCAGCTTGGCCTCGGCGTCCCCTACCGGGGAGCTGTTTTTT
clone size: few
J gene: TRBJ2-2
V gene: TRBV5-4
D gene: NA